A selection of T cell receptor beta chains follows, all from one sample in a study of metastatic and nonmetastatic thyroid tumors. TCRdb re-clonotyped the PCR reads through MiXCR. The sample lists about 59,000 clones; more than 25% were seen once. Sequenced input: blood. The receptors were sampled from a female donor with papillary thyroid cancer or a benign thyroid nodule (not recorded which). Some clones in this sample may be carry-over from other donors' samples. The CDR3 runs from the conserved cysteine through the conserved F or W. Fields, in order: J gene, V gene, clone size, D gene, CDR3 DNA, CDR3 protein. A D gene is named only where the DNA matches it firmly. Clone size appears in some rows only: once, few, many, or a class for an expanded clone.

>TRBJ1-3|TRBV9|NA|NA
TGTGCCAGCAGCGTAGCTCAGGGGAAGGGAAACACCATATATTTT
CASSVAQGKGNTIYF
>TRBJ2-3|TRBV28|medium-sized|NA
TGTGCCAGCAGTCCCTTTTCGGGGGACACAGATACGCAGTATTTT
CASSPFSGDTDTQYF
>TRBJ2-7|TRBV5-1|NA|NA
TGCGCCAGCAGCTTGGGGCAGGACGGATACGAGCAGTACTTC
CASSLGQDGYEQYF
>TRBJ2-5|TRBV28|many|TRBD2
TGTGCCAGCACCCTTGATAGCGGGAGGGCGGAGACCCAGTACTTC
CASTLDSGRAETQYF
>TRBJ1-5|TRBV19|NA|TRBD1
TGTGCCAGTAGCGGACAGGGGGATAGCAATCAGCCCCAGCATTTT
CASSGQGDSNQPQHF
>TRBJ2-2|TRBV15|medium-sized|NA
TGTGCCACCAGCAGTCTAATCGGGGAGCTGTTTTTT
CATSSLIGELFF
>TRBJ2-2|TRBV2|few|NA
TGTGCCAGCATTCTGTCTACCGGGGAGCTGTTTTTT
CASILSTGELFF
>TRBJ1-3|TRBV5-1|NA|NA
TGCGCCAGCAGCTCGGGGGAACTCGGATACTCTGGAAACACCATATATTTT
CASSSGELGYSGNTIYF
>TRBJ1-2|TRBV9|NA|NA
TGTGCCAGCAGCGTAGGTTCGGGAGGGGGCTATGGCTACACCTTC
CASSVGSGGGYGYTF
>TRBJ1-2|TRBV24-1|NA|TRBD1
TGTGCCACCAGTGCCTCGGGGACAGGGGGTGGGTATGGCTACACCTTC
CATSASGTGGGYGYTF
>TRBJ1-6|TRBV3-1|many|NA
TGTGCCAGCAGCCAAGGGGGCTCGCGCTCCTATAATTCACCCCTCCACTTT
CASSQGGSRSYNSPLHF
>TRBJ1-1|TRBV20-1|NA|TRBD1
TGCAGTGCTAGACCTCAAGACAGGGAGACTGAAGCTTTCTTT
CSARPQDRETEAFF
>TRBJ2-1|TRBV2|NA|TRBD1
TGTGCCAGCAGTTCAGGACAGGGGGGAGGGTCCTACAATGAGCAGTTCTTC
CASSSGQGGGSYNEQFF
>TRBJ2-3|TRBV11-2|NA|NA
TGTGCCAGCAGTTCACAGGGAACTTCCACAGATACGCAGTATTTT
CASSSQGTSTDTQYF
>TRBJ2-1|TRBV27|NA|TRBD2
TGTGCCAGCAGTTCGACCCTAGCGGGAGGCACTCCCTCCTACAATGAGCAGTTCTTC
CASSSTLAGGTPSYNEQFF
>TRBJ2-7|TRBV20-1|NA|TRBD2
TGCAGTGCTAAAGGGACTACTAATTACGAGCAGTACTTC
CSAKGTTNYEQYF
>TRBJ2-3|TRBV5-5|NA|NA
TGTGCCAGCAGCTTAGGGGGAGCTGGCACAGATACGCAGTATTTT
CASSLGGAGTDTQYF
>TRBJ1-3|TRBV6-2/TRBV6-3|NA|NA
TGTGCCAGCAGTTACTTCACCAGGGGTGGAAACACCATATATTTT
CASSYFTRGGNTIYF
>TRBJ2-3|TRBV12-3/TRBV12-4|few|NA
TGTGCCAGCAGTCTCCAGGGTACGACTATGACCACAGATACGCAGTATTTT
CASSLQGTTMTTDTQYF
>TRBJ1-1|TRBV6-1|few|TRBD1
TGTGCCAGCAGGGACAGGGTGGGTGAAGCTTTCTTT
CASRDRVGEAFF
>TRBJ2-7|TRBV20-1|NA|TRBD2
TGCAGTGCTACCGGGCTAGCGGGTGACTCCTACGAGCAGTACTTC
CSATGLAGDSYEQYF
>TRBJ1-5|TRBV5-4|NA|NA
TGTGCCAGCAGCTTCGATCGGACAGCATATAGCAATCAGCCCCAGCATTTT
CASSFDRTAYSNQPQHF
>TRBJ2-7|TRBV7-9|NA|TRBD2
TGTGCCAGCAGCGCGGGACTAGCACCCTACGAGCAGTACTTC
CASSAGLAPYEQYF
>TRBJ2-5|TRBV7-6|NA|TRBD1
TGTGCCAGCAGCTTAAACAGGGGGCCTGAGACCCAGTACTTC
CASSLNRGPETQYF
>TRBJ1-5|TRBV19|NA|NA
TGTGCCAGTAGTGCAACAGGGTTCGATAGCAATCAGCCCCAGCATTTT
CASSATGFDSNQPQHF
>TRBJ2-6|TRBV6-2/TRBV6-3|NA|TRBD2
TGTGCCAGCAGTTTTAGCGGGAAATGGTCTGGGGCCAACGTCCTGACTTTC
CASSFSGKWSGANVLTF
>TRBJ1-1|TRBV20-1|NA|TRBD1
TGCAGTGCTAGGGGCAGGGGGGTTATGAACACTGAAGCTTTCTTT
CSARGRGVMNTEAFF
>TRBJ1-2|TRBV27|few|NA
TGTGCCAGCAGTTTTGAGTGTAACTATGGCTACACCTTC
CASSFECNYGYTF